A single sample is the source of the 10 T cell receptor beta chains below, sequenced in a study of T cells in Graves' hyperthyroidism and ophthalmopathy. Researchers took RNA transcripts and amplified the TCR beta CDR3 regions from them. First-round RT-PCR targeting the TCR CDR3 was performed with the HTBI primer set. TCRdb passed the multiplex PCR reads through MiXCR, listing each CDR3 protein once. Of 400,000 or so distinct CDR3 sequences in the sample, around 15% were seen once. Sample: blood. The receptors were sampled from a man aged 45-65 years with Graves' ophthalmopathy.

This clonotype was observed a handful of times. The V and J genes are TRBV5-4 and TRBJ2-1, with 7 bases identical to TRBD2. CDR1 is SGHNT and CDR2 is YYREEE in the germline V gene (reference sequence). V shed 3 bases and J 4 bases; nucleotides not matched to a gene: 7. There are 15 residues in the CDR3. CDR3 sequence reads: CASSSEGGSYNEQFF. In nucleotides, the CDR3 is TGTGCCAGCAGCTCCGAAGGCGGGAGTTACAATGAGCAGTTCTTC.

In the case of this clonotype: A much more abundant neighbour one base away suggests this may be a read error. The chain uses TRBV11-2 and TRBJ2-7; D gene ambiguous. V was clipped by 1 base and J by 7 bases, with 11 bases between them. From germline, CDR1 is SGHAT and CDR2 FQNNGV. CDR3 length: 13 residues. In DNA form, the CDR3 reads TGTGCCAGCAGCTTAGTCAGGTCAGGTGAGCAGTACTTC. Translated: CASSLVRSGEQYF.

This clonotype has ten or more counts. The chain has TRBV20-1 and TRBJ2-1; the D call may be TRBD1 or TRBD2 (5 bases each). CDR3 size: 12 residues. Germline loops: CDR1 DFQATT, CDR2 SNEGSKA (reference sequence). V was pared by 1 base and J by 10 bases, with 11 bases between. The CDR3 DNA reads TGCAGTGCTAGAGGCTCGGGGACGGAGCAGTTCTTC. This gives the protein CSARGSGTEQFF.

This clonotype was detected ten times or more. The V call is TRBV18, the J call TRBJ1-1; tentative D call: TRBD1 (6 bases). Germline lookup yields CDR1 KGHSH and CDR2 LQKENI. The V end lost 2 bases, the J end lost 2 bases, and 15 bases lay between the germline ends. The CDR3 spans 16 residues. CDR3 nucleotide sequence: TGTGCCAGCTCACCATTATCGGACAGACCAAACACTGAAGCTTTCTTT. Its translation is CASSPLSDRPNTEAFF.

The chain uses TRBV20-1 and TRBJ2-1; 9 bases map to TRBD1. The CDR3 has 14 amino acids. In germline, CDR1 is DFQATT, CDR2 SNEGSKA (reference sequence). V was pared by 6 bases and J by 8 bases, with 11 bases of the junction left unmatched. The CDR3, as DNA: TGCAGTGCCGTAGGGGGACAGGGAGTCGATGAGCAGTTCTTC. This gives the protein CSAVGGQGVDEQFF.

The V and J genes are TRBV7-2 and TRBJ2-3; D gene unclear. The CDR3 sequence is 16 residues long. CDR1 and CDR2 from the germline V gene are SGHTA and FQGNSA. The V and J ends lost 2 bases and 1 base respectively, with 13 bases between them. This CDR3 reads CASSLNSGRRTDTQYF. The CDR3 region has the DNA TGTGCCAGCAGCTTAAACTCAGGAAGACGCACAGATACGCAGTATTTT.

This clonotype came up many times. The chain has TRBV6-1 and TRBJ1-1; 7 bases fit TRBD1. CDR1 and CDR2 from the germline V gene are MNHNS and SASEGT. Unmatched junction bases numbered 11, after V lost 6 bases and J lost 4 bases. This CDR3 contains 15 residues. The DNA of the CDR3 is TGTGCCAGCAGGACGTCAACAGGGGCTGGCACTGAAGCTTTCTTT. Encoded protein: CASRTSTGAGTEAFF.

For this clonotype: Being one base from a much bigger clone, this may be a read error. This rearrangement joins TRBV12-3 or TRBV12-4 to TRBJ1-2; a weak D match, TRBD1 (6 bases). The V end was cut by 5 bases, the J end by 7 bases, with 17 bases between. CDR3 length: 14 residues. The CDR3 nucleotides read TGTGCCAGCAGTCTCCAAGCGGAGGGGGGTGGCTACACCTTC. Amino acids: CASSLQAEGGGYTF.

V gene TRBV19 combines with J gene TRBJ2-1; D is perhaps TRBD1 (6 bases). TRBJ2-7 explains the end of the DNA better; the J call may be wrong. Germline loops: CDR1 LNHDA, CDR2 SQIVND (reference sequence). This CDR3 region has 15 residues. For the CDR3, the DNA is TGTGCCAGTAGTACCGGACAGTGGACCTACGTAGGGCAGTACTTC. Its translation is CASSTGQWTYVGQYF.

This clonotype was seen ten or more times. The chain is built from TRBV2 and TRBJ1-5; 7 bases align to TRBD1. CDR1 and CDR2 (germline): SNHLY, FYNNEI. This CDR3 is 13 amino acids long. Germline trimming cut 8 bases from V and 4 bases from J; bases unmatched to any gene: 5. In nucleotides, the CDR3 is TGTGCCAGCGTCCGGGACAGTAATCAGCCCCAGCATTTT. It translates to CASVRDSNQPQHF. The complete variable domain, with remaining parts taken from reference TRBV2 and TRBJ1-5, reads EPEVTQTPSHQVTQMGQEVILRCVPISNHLYFYWYRQILGQKVEFLVSFYNNEISEKSEIFDDQFSVERPDGSNFTLKIRSTKLEDSAMYFCASVRDSNQPQHFGDGTRLSIL.